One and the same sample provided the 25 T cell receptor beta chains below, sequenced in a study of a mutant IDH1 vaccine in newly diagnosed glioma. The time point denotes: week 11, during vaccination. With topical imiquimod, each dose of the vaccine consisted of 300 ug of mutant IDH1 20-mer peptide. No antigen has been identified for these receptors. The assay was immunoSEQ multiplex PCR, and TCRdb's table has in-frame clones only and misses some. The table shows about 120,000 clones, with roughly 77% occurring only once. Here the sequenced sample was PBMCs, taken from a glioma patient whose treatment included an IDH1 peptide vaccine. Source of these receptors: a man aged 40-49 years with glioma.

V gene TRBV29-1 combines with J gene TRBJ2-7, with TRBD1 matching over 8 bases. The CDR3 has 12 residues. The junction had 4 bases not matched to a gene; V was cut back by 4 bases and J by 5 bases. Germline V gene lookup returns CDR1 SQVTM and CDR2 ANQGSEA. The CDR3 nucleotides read TGCAGCGTTGGGACAGGGTTCGACGAGCAGTACTTC. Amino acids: CSVGTGFDEQYF.

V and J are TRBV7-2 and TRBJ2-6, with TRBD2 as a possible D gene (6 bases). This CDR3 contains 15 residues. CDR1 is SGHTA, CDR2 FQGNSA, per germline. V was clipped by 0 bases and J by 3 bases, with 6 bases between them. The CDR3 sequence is CASSLAGGGANVLTF. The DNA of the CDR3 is TGTGCCAGCAGCTTAGCGGGAGGTGGGGCCAACGTCCTGACTTTC.

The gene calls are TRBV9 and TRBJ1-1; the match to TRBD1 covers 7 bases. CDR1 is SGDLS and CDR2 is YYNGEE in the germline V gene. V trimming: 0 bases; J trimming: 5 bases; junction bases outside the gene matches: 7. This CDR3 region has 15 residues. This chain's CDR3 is CASSVAAQGTTEAFF. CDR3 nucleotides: TGTGCCAGCAGCGTAGCCGCACAGGGGACAACTGAAGCTTTCTTT.

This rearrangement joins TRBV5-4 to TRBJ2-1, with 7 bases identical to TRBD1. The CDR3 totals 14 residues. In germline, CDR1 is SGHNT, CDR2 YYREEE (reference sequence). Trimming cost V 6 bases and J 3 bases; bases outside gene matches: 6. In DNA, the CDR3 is TGTGCCAGCATTCTCGGGGACAGCTACAATGAGCAGTTCTTC. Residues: CASILGDSYNEQFF.

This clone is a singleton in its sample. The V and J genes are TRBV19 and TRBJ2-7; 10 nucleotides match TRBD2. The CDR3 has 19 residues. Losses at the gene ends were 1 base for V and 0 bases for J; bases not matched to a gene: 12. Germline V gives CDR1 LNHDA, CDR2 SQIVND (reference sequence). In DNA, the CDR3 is TGTGCCAGTAGTATAGGGAGCAGGGCGACTAGCGGGTCCTCCTACGAGCAGTACTTC. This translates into CASSIGSRATSGSSYEQYF.

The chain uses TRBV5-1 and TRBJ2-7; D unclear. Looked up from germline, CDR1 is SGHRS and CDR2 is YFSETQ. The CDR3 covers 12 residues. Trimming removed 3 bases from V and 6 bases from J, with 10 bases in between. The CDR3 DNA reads TGCGCCAGCAGCTCCACCCTGAGCGAGCAGTACTTC. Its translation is CASSSTLSEQYF.

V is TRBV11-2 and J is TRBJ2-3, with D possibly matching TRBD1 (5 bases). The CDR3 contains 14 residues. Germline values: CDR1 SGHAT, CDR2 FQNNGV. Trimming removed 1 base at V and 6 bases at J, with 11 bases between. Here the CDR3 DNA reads TGTGCCAGCAGCTTAGGGGGCCTTTATGATACGCAGTATTTT. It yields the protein CASSLGGLYDTQYF.

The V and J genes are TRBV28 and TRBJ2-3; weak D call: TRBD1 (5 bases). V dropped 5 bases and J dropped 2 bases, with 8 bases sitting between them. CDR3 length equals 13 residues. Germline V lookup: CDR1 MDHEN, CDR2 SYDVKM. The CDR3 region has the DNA TGTGCCAGCAGTCCAGGGTTCACAGATACGCAGTATTTT. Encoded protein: CASSPGFTDTQYF.

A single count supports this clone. The DNA of the CDR3 is TGTGCCTGGAGTTCCAGGACCGGTCCTCGGGGAAACACCATATATTTT. Its protein product is CAWSSRTGPRGNTIYF. The V and J genes are TRBV30 and TRBJ1-3, with D uncertain. Trimming took 2 bases from V and 4 from J, leaving 18 bases between them. There are 16 residues in the CDR3. From germline, CDR1 is GTSNPN and CDR2 SVGIG (reference sequence).

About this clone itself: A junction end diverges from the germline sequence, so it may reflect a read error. CDR3 bases: TGTGCCACCAGTTATACAGAAGAGCAGTACTTC. Its protein product is CATSYTEEQYF. The V gene is TRBV6-6, the J gene TRBJ2-7; unclear D gene. Germline lookup yields CDR1 MNHNY and CDR2 SVGAGI (reference sequence). This CDR3 is built from 11 residues.

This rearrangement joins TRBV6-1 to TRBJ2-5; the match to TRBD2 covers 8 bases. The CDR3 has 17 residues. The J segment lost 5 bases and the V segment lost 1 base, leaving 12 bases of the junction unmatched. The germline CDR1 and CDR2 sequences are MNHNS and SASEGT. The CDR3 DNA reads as TGTGCCAGCAGTGAAGTCTTCGCGGGGGGTTTACGGGAGACCCAGTACTTC. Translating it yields CASSEVFAGGLRETQYF.

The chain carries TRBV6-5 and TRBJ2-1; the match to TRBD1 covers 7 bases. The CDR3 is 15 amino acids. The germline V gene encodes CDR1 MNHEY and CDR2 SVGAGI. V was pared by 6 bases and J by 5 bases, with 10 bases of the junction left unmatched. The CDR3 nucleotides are TGTGCCAGCAGACCCGGACAGGCCTTAAACAATGAGCAGTTCTTC. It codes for CASRPGQALNNEQFF.

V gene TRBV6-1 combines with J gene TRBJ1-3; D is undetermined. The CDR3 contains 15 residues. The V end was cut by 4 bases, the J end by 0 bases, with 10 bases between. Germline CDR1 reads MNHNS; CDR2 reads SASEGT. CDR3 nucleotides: TGTGCCAGCAGTGCGGGCCCTTACTCTGGAAACACCATATATTTT. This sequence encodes CASSAGPYSGNTIYF.

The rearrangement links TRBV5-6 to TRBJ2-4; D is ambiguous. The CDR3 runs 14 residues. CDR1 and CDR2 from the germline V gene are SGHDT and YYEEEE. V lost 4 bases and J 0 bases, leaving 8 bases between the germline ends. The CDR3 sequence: CASSRMLAKNIQYF. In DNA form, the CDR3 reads TGTGCCAGCAGCCGGATGTTAGCCAAAAACATTCAGTACTTC.

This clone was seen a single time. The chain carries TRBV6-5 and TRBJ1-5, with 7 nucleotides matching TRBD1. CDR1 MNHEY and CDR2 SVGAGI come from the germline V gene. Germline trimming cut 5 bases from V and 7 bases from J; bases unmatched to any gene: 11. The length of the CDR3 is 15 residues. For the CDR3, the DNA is TGTGCCAGCAGTCCCTCAGGGGGGGGAGGGCAGCCCCAGCATTTT. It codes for CASSPSGGGGQPQHF.

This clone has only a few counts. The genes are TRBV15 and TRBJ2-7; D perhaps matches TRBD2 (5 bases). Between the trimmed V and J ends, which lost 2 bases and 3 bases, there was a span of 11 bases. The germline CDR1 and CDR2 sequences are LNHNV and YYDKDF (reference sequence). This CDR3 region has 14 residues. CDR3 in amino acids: CATSRQRTGYEQYF. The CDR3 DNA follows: TGTGCCACCAGCAGACAGCGGACCGGCTACGAGCAGTACTTC.

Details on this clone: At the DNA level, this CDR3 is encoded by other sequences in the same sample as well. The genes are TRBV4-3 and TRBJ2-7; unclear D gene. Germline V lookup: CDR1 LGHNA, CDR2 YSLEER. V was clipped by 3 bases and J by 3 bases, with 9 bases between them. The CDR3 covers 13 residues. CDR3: CASSQDRGYEQYF. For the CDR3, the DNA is TGCGCCAGCAGCCAGGACCGAGGCTACGAGCAGTACTTC.

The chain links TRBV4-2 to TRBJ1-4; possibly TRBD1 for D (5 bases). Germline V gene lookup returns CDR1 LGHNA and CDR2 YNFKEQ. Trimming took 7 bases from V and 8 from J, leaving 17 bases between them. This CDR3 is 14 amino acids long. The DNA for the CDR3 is TGTGCCAGCAACCGCGGGGGGACGTTGGAAAAACTGTTTTTT. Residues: CASNRGGTLEKLFF.

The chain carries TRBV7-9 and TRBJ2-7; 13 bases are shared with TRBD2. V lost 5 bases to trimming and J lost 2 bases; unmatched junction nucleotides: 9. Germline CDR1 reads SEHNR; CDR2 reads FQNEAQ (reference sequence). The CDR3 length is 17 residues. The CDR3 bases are TGTGCCAGCAGCACCCCCCCCGGGACTAGCGGGACCTACGAGCAGTACTTC. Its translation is CASSTPPGTSGTYEQYF.

Here the CDR3 reads CASSEKRRLRETQYF. The CDR3 bases are TGCGCCAGCAGCGAAAAACGACGGCTACGGGAGACCCAGTACTTC. The chain uses TRBV4-1 and TRBJ2-5, with D unresolved. This CDR3 has 15 amino acids. V gave up 5 bases and J gave up 5 bases, with 18 bases separating them. Germline loops: CDR1 MGHRA, CDR2 YSYEKL.

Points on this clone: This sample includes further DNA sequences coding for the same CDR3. CDR3 loop: CASRRGNTGELFF. CDR3 sequence (DNA): TGTGCCAGCAGAAGGGGTAACACCGGGGAGCTGTTTTTT. The rearrangement links TRBV2 to TRBJ2-2; the D gene is possibly TRBD1 (5 bases). V lost 6 bases and J 2 bases, leaving 7 bases between the germline ends. The CDR3 runs to 13 residues. CDR1 SNHLY and CDR2 FYNNEI come from the germline V gene.

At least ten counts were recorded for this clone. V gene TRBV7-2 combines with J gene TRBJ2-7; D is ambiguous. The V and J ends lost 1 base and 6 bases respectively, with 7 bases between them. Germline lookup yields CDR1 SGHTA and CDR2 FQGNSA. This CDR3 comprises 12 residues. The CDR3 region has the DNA TGTGCCAGCAGCTTAGTAAGGGCCGAGCAGTACTTC. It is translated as CASSLVRAEQYF.

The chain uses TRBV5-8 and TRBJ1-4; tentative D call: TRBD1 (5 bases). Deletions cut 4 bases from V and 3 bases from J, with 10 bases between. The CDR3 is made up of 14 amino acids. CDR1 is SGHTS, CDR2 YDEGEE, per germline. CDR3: CASSRRGPNEKLFF. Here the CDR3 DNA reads TGTGCCAGCAGCCGCCGGGGCCCTAATGAAAAACTGTTTTTT.

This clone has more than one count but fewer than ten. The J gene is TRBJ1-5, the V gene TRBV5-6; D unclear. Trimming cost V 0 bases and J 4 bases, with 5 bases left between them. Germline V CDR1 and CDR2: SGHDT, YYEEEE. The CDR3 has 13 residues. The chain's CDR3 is CASSLGDNQPQHF. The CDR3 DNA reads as TGTGCCAGCAGCTTGGGGGATAATCAGCCCCAGCATTTT. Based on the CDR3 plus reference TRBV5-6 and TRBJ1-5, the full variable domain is DAGVTQSPTHLIKTRGQQVTLRCSPKSGHDTVSWYQQALGQGPQFIFQYYEEEERQRGNFPDRFSGHQFPNYSSELNVNALLLGDSALYLCASSLGDNQPQHFGDGTRLSIL.

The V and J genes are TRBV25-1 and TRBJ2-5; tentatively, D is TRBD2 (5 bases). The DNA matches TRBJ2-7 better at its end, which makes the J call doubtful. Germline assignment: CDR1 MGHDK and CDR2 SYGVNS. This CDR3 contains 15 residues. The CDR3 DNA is TGTGCCAGCAGTGGAGGACTGGAAAGCTCCTACGAGCAGTACTTC. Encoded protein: CASSGGLESSYEQYF.